This passage covers 8 T cell receptor beta chains from one sample sequenced in a study of cytomegalovirus exposure and HLA in healthy donors. PCR was performed using 60 Vbeta and 13 Jbeta primers. Data came from immunoSEQ multiplex PCR; TCRdb stores just in-frame clones and leaves some out. This sample has about 94,000 clones; 50% to 75% occur once, and the top ten carry under 4%. Sequencing was done on a sample of PBMCs. The receptors were sampled from a man aged 25 to 45 in good health and CMV-seronegative.

The gene calls are TRBV6-5 and TRBJ1-3, with D perhaps TRBD1 (6 bases). V lost 6 bases to trimming and J lost 3 bases, with 9 bases between them. Germline lookup yields CDR1 MNHEY and CDR2 SVGAGI. CDR3 size: 13 residues. CDR3 sequence: CASSNRVGNTIYF. CDR3 in DNA: TGTGCCAGCAGCAACAGGGTTGGAAACACCATATATTTT.

The chain employs TRBV7-9 and TRBJ2-7; 10 positions match TRBD2. Trimming at V came to 1 base and at J to 3 bases, leaving 12 bases not matched to a gene. The germline V gene encodes CDR1 SEHNR and CDR2 FQNEAQ (reference sequence). The CDR3 length is 18 residues. This chain's CDR3 is CASSLGSSGRPPHYEQYF. DNA for the CDR3: TGTGCCAGCAGCTTAGGATCTAGCGGGAGACCACCACACTACGAGCAGTACTTC.

This clone has just a few counts. This chain connects TRBV27 to TRBJ2-1; 7 positions agree with TRBD1. Trimming cost V 6 bases and J 7 bases; bases outside gene matches: 12. This CDR3 is built from 15 residues. Germline V gives CDR1 MNHEY, CDR2 SMNVEV (reference sequence). The CDR3 is CASSTGTVLGNEQFF. For the CDR3, the DNA is TGTGCCAGCAGCACCGGGACAGTCCTCGGGAATGAGCAGTTCTTC.

On this clone itself: The same CDR3 is also encoded by other DNA sequences in this sample. The chain recombines TRBV7-9 with TRBJ1-2, with D maybe TRBD1 (6 bases). This CDR3 is 14 amino acids long. Germline assignment: CDR1 SEHNR and CDR2 FQNEAQ (reference sequence). The ends were cut back, 5 bases at V and 0 bases at J, with 10 bases in the middle. The CDR3 bases are TGTGCCAGCAGCCCAGGACAGACTAACTATGGCTACACCTTC. The encoded protein is CASSPGQTNYGYTF.

The rearrangement joins TRBV7-9 to TRBJ2-1, with a tentative D call TRBD1 (7 bases). This CDR3 spans 15 amino acids. The V end lost 3 bases, the J end lost 0 bases, and 9 bases lay between the germline ends. Germline CDR1 is SEHNR and CDR2 is FQNEAQ (reference sequence). CDR3 sequence: CASSFRGASYNEQFF. The CDR3 DNA is TGTGCCAGCAGCTTCAGGGGGGCCTCCTACAATGAGCAGTTCTTC.

The chain uses TRBV7-9 and TRBJ2-1, with 7 bases matching TRBD1. The length of the CDR3 is 17 residues. Germline CDR1 reads SEHNR; CDR2 reads FQNEAQ (reference sequence). Losses at the gene ends were 8 bases for V and 0 bases for J; bases not matched to a gene: 13. CDR3 bases: TGTGCCAGCGGAAATTCTAGACAGGGAAGCTCCTACAATGAGCAGTTCTTC. Protein product: CASGNSRQGSSYNEQFF.

This chain uses TRBV6-5 with TRBJ1-1; D might be TRBD1 (5 bases). V was cut by 5 bases and J by 0 bases, with 13 bases left in between. The CDR3 runs to 15 residues. Germline lookup yields CDR1 MNHEY and CDR2 SVGAGI. The CDR3 loop is CASSTTTELNTEAFF. In DNA form, the CDR3 reads TGTGCCAGCAGTACAACGACAGAATTGAACACTGAAGCTTTCTTT.

The chain carries TRBV11-1 and TRBJ2-1, with D unresolved. Trimming left V 3 bases short and J 1 base short, with 13 bases between. The CDR3 has 16 residues. The germline CDR1 and CDR2 sequences are SGHAT and FQDESV (reference sequence). The CDR3 region has the DNA TGTGCCAGCAGCTTCCGGAATAGGAGATCCTACAATGAGCAGTTCTTC. Its protein product is CASSFRNRRSYNEQFF.